This T cell receptor (beta chain) was captured by sequencing in a study of blood T cell repertoires in COVID-19. Study background: In each case, the material was cDNA or gDNA derived from T cells, B-cell-depleted T cells, or PBMCs.

The CDR3 is 16 residues long. Losses at the gene ends were 3 bases for V and 0 bases for J; bases not matched to a gene: 6. Germline V gene sequence: CDR1 MNHEY, CDR2 SMNVEV (reference sequence). Libraries were prepared by immunoSEQ multiplex PCR; TCRdb keeps only in-frame clonotypes and omits some of them. The table lists more than 90,000 clones, around 85% of them singletons. The sequence came from a woman in her seventies with active or convalescent COVID-19. The chain combines TRBV27 with TRBJ1-1; 8 positions match TRBD1. The sample taken for sequencing was peripheral blood. Here the CDR3 reads CASSLTGVRVNTEAFF. CDR3 DNA: TGTGCCAGCAGTTTGACAGGGGTGAGGGTGAACACTGAAGCTTTCTTT.